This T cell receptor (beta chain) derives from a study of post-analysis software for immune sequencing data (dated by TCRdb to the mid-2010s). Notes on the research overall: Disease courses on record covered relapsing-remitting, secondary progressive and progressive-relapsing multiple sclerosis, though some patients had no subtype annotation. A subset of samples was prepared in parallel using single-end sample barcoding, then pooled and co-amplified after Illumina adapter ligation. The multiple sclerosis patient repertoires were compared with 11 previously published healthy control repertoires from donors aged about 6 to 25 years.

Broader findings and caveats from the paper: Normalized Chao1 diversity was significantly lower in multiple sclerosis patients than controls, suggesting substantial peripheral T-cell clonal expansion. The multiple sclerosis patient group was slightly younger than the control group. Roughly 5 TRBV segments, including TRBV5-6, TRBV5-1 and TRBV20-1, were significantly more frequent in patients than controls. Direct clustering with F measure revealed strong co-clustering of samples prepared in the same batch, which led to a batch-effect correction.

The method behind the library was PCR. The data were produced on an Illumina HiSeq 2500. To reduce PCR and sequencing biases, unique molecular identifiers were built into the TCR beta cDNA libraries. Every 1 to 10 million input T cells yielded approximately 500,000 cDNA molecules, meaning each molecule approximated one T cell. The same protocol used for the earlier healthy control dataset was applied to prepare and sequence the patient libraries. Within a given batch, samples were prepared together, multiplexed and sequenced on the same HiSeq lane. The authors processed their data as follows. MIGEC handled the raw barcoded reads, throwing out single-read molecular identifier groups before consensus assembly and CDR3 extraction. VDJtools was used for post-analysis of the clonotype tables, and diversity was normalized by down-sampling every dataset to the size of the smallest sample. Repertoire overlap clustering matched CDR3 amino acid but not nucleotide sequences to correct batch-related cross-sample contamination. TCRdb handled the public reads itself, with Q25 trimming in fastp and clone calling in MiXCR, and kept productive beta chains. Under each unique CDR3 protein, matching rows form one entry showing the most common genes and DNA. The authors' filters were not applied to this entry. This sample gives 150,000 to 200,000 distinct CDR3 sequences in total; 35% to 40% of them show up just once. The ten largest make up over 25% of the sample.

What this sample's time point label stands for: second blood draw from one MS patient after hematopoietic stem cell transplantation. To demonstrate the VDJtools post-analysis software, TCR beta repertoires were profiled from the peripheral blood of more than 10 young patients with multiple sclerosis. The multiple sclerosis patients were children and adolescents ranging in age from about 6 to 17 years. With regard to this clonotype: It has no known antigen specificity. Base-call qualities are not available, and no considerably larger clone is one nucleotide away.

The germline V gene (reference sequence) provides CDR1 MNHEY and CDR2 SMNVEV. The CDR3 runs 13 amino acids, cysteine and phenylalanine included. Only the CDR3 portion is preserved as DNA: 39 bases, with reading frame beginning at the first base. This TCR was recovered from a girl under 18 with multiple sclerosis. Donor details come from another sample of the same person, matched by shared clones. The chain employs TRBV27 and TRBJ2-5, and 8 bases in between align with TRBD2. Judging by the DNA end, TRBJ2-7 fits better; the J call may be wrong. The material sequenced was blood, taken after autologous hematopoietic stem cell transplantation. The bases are TGTGCCAGCAGTCTAAGCGGGAGCGGCGAGCAGTACTTC. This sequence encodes CASSLSGSGEQYF.